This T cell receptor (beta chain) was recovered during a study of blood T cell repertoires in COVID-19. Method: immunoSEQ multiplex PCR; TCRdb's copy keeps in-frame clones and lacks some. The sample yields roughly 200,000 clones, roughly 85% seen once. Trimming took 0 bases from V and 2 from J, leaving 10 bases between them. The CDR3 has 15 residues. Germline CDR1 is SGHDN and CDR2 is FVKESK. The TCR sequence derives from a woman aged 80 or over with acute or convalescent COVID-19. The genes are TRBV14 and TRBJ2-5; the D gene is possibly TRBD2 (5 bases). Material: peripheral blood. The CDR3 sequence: CASSQDRTYQETQYF. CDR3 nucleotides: TGTGCCAGCAGCCAAGATAGGACTTATCAAGAGACCCAGTACTTC.